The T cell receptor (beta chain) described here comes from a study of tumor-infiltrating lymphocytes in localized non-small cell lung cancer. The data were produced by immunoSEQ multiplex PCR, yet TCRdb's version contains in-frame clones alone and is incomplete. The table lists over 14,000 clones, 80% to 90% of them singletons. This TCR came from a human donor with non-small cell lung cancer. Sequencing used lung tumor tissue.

CDR3 sequence (DNA): TGTGCCAGCAACAAGAGGGGGGACACTGAAGCTTTCTTT. It codes for CASNKRGDTEAFF. The chain recombines TRBV2 with TRBJ1-1, with D tentatively TRBD1 (6 bases). The CDR3 extends over 13 amino acids. Trimming left V 7 bases short and J 3 bases short, with 12 bases between. Per germline, CDR1 SNHLY and CDR2 FYNNEI.